This is a list of T cell receptor beta chains from one sample in a study of blood T cells in healthy people across ages. MiXCR was run by TCRdb on the 5' RACE reads, yielding one entry per CDR3 protein. The data contain about 1.4 million distinct CDR3 sequences, 59% of them singletons. Sample: blood. The receptors come from a man aged 18 to 30 in good health. Both conserved end residues are part of each CDR3. A D gene is named only where the DNA matches it firmly. Size tells how often a clone was seen (once, few, many) or the class of an expanded clone, and some rows leave it out.

V	size	J	D	DNA	CDR3
TRBV20-1	.	TRBJ2-5	.	TGCAGTGCAAGGGACCCCCCCCGAGAGACCCAGTACTTC	CSARDPPRETQYF
TRBV20-1	.	TRBJ2-1	TRBD2	TGCAGCGTCCCTAGCGGCTACAATGAGCAGTTCTTC	CSVPSGYNEQFF
TRBV5-1	.	TRBJ1-3	.	TGCGCCAGCAGGTTACAGGTCTCGAGCGGTGACACCATATATTTT	CASRLQVSSGDTIYF
TRBV29-1	.	TRBJ2-5	.	TGCAGCGTTGTCTTCCGGGGCCGGTCGGAGACCCAGTACTTC	CSVVFRGRSETQYF
TRBV27	.	TRBJ2-1	TRBD2	TGTGCCAGCAGTTTACTAGCGGGAGAGCCGGCTAACGAGCAGTTCTTC	CASSLLAGEPANEQFF
TRBV27	few	TRBJ2-1	.	TGTGCCAGCAGTTGGGATACTTCCTACAATGAGCAGTTCTTC	CASSWDTSYNEQFF
TRBV4-1	.	TRBJ2-6	TRBD2	TGCGCCAGCAGCTACCAGACTAGCCCCCTTGCTGGGGCCAACGTCCTGACTTTC	CASSYQTSPLAGANVLTF
TRBV7-8	.	TRBJ2-1	TRBD2	TGTGCCAGCAGCTTCCGCTGGGGACTAGCGGGGGGTAGCTCCTACAATGAGCAGTTCTTC	CASSFRWGLAGGSSYNEQFF
TRBV29-1	.	TRBJ1-2	.	TGCAGCGTTGGAGAGGGACTCTATGGCTACACCTTC	CSVGEGLYGYTF
TRBV4-1	.	TRBJ2-4	.	TGCGCCAGCAGCCAAGTGTTGGCAGCCAAAAACATTCAGTACTTC	CASSQVLAAKNIQYF
TRBV28	.	TRBJ2-3	.	TGTGCCAGCAGTTTATGGCTTAGGGCAGATACGCAGTATTTT	CASSLWLRADTQYF
TRBV5-1	.	TRBJ1-2	.	TGCGCCAGCAGCTTGACAGGAGGGGCTGGCTATGGCTACACCTTC	CASSLTGGAGYGYTF
TRBV6-2/TRBV6-3	.	TRBJ1-2	TRBD1	TGTGCCAGCACTCCACTCGGACAGGGCCCCGTCTATGGCTACACCTTC	CASTPLGQGPVYGYTF
TRBV7-9	.	TRBJ2-7	.	TGTGCCAGCAGAAGGGTGGTGGGGGGATCGATCTCCTACGAGCAGTACTTC	CASRRVVGGSISYEQYF
TRBV7-9	.	TRBJ1-2	.	TGTGCCCGCAGCTTATTAGCAGGGGCTGACTATGGCTACACCTTC	CARSLLAGADYGYTF
TRBV5-1	few	TRBJ2-3	TRBD2	TGCGCCAGCAGAAGAAGCGGGAAGACAGATACGCAGTATTTT	CASRRSGKTDTQYF
TRBV29-1	.	TRBJ2-5	.	TGCAGCGTTGGGGCGGGTCACCAAGAGACCCAGTACTTC	CSVGAGHQETQYF
TRBV27	.	TRBJ1-1	TRBD1	TGTGCCAACAGTTGGACAGGGGGCGCCGCTGAAGCTTTCTTT	CANSWTGGAAEAFF
TRBV4-1	few	TRBJ2-1	.	TGCGCCAGCAGCCAAGATCTTTATATGGATGAGCAGTTCTTC	CASSQDLYMDEQFF
TRBV7-9	.	TRBJ2-1	TRBD2	TGTGCCAGCAGCCCGCGGACTAGCGGGGGGGTGAACAATGAGCAGTTCTTC	CASSPRTSGGVNNEQFF
TRBV6-5	few	TRBJ2-1	.	TGTGCCAGCAGTTATGGATTCGGTGGCGATGAGCAGTTCTTC	CASSYGFGGDEQFF
TRBV3-1	.	TRBJ1-4	.	TGTGCCAGCAGCCTTCAACTTCCGTCTGCAACTAATGAAAAACTGTTTTTT	CASSLQLPSATNEKLFF
TRBV6-1	.	TRBJ2-7	TRBD1	TGTGCCATGGGGGACAGCCACTACGAGCAGTACTTC	CAMGDSHYEQYF
TRBV29-1	.	TRBJ2-3	.	TGCAGCGTTGTCGGCGGGTCCCGCACAGATACGCAGTATTTT	CSVVGGSRTDTQYF
TRBV20-1	.	TRBJ1-5	.	TGCAGTGCTAGGTATGCGGGGCGTGGGTCGTTTCAGCCCCAGCATTTT	CSARYAGRGSFQPQHF